This TCR beta chain was captured by sequencing in a study of shared T cell receptors in the human thymus. This CDR3 is 15 amino acids long. The germline gives CDR1 MNHEY, CDR2 SMNVEV (reference sequence). V was pared by 6 bases and J by 1 base, with 7 bases of the junction left unmatched. Repertoires were generated with immunoSEQ multiplex PCR, while TCRdb's copy carries only in-frame clones and drops some. The profile shows 720,000 or so clones, around 85% of them singletons. The same data also went into a second study, on human thymus T cells. That study reports: Finnish infants who were healthy and having corrective surgery for congenital heart defects made up the donors. Resections from corrective heart surgery supplied the thymus tissue. In unrelated individuals, thymic repertoires overlapped highly, according to related research.

The J gene is TRBJ1-1, the V gene TRBV27, with 8 bases fitting TRBD1. The sample comprised thymocytes. The source of this sequence is a girl under three years old with a congenital heart defect. The CDR3 region is CASSQPGTGNTEAFF. CDR3 nucleotides: TGTGCCAGCAGCCAACCCGGGACAGGGAACACTGAAGCTTTCTTT.